The TCR beta chain described here comes from a study of blood T cell repertoires in COVID-19. Across the whole study: Donors in the United States, Italy and Spain gave samples during acute or convalescent COVID-19. T cells, B-cell-depleted T cells, or PBMCs provided the cDNA or gDNA that served as material.

The CDR3 sequence is 13 residues long. V lost 4 bases to trimming and J lost 15 bases, with 20 bases between them. The germline CDR1 and CDR2 sequences are SGHDT and YYEEEE. This clone was found a few times. Original methodology: Estimates of nucleated cell counts were drawn from the amplification of reference gene primers. Only in-frame clones appear in the TCRdb table, and some are missing; sequencing was by immunoSEQ multiplex PCR. V and J calls and clone size follow that table, whereas D and trimming were derived from the DNA. Of some 140,000 clones detected, roughly 78% appear once; the ten largest clones hold 3% to 4.5%.

The receptor was derived from a man in his sixties with acute or convalescent COVID-19. This rearrangement joins TRBV5-6 to TRBJ2-1, with D possibly being TRBD2 (7 bases). What was sequenced was peripheral blood. CDR3 residues: CASSAVGAGVPFF. The CDR3 DNA follows: TGTGCCAGCAGCGCGGTGGGGGCGGGAGTTCCGTTCTTC.